These 20 T cell receptor beta chains originate from one sample sequenced in a study of blood T cell repertoires in COVID-19. Libraries were prepared by immunoSEQ multiplex PCR; TCRdb keeps only in-frame clonotypes and omits some of them. Found here are about 120,000 clones, about 80% of them singletons; the top ten hold approximately 4%. Sequencing was done on a sample of peripheral blood. These receptors were obtained from a woman of 80 years or more with acute or convalescent COVID-19.

The CDR3: CASSIDRGLIQPQHF. CDR3 DNA sequence: TGTGCCAGTAGTATTGACAGGGGGCTTATTCAGCCCCAGCATTTT. The genes are TRBV19 and TRBJ1-5; 10 bases align to TRBD1. V trimming: 3 bases; J trimming: 6 bases; junction bases outside the gene matches: 5. This CDR3 region has 15 residues. In germline, CDR1 is LNHDA, CDR2 SQIVND (reference sequence). The entire variable domain, with the rest obtained from reference TRBV19 and TRBJ1-5, is as follows: DGGITQSPKYLFRKEGQNVTLSCEQNLNHDAMYWYRQDPGQGLRLIYYSQIVNDFQKGDIAEGYSVSREKKESFPLTVTSAQKNPTAFYLCASSIDRGLIQPQHFGDGTRLSIL.

This clone was counted only a few times. Other nucleotide sequences from this sample produce the same CDR3. V usage is TRBV7-9 and J usage is TRBJ1-3; D not certain. The CDR3 totals 14 residues. The V end lost 5 bases, the J end lost 1 base, and 9 bases lay between the germline ends. Germline CDR1 reads SEHNR; CDR2 reads FQNEAQ (reference sequence). CDR3 in amino acids: CASSLSGSGNTIYF. Written as DNA, the CDR3 is TGTGCCAGCAGCCTCAGCGGTTCTGGAAACACCATATATTTT. Based on the CDR3 plus reference TRBV7-9 and TRBJ1-3, the full variable domain is DTGVSQNPRHKITKRGQNVTFRCDPISEHNRLYWYRQTLGQGPEFLTYFQNEAQLEKSRLLSDRFSAERPKGSFSTLEIQRTEQGDSAMYLCASSLSGSGNTIYFGEGSWLTVV.

The J gene is TRBJ2-3, the V gene TRBV5-1; 13 nucleotides agree with TRBD2. The CDR3 is 16 residues long. Germline loops: CDR1 SGHRS, CDR2 YFSETQ. The V gene end was trimmed by 0 bases and the J gene end by 6 bases; junction bases not matched to a gene: 4. DNA for the CDR3: TGCGCCAGCAGCTTGGAAGGACTAGCGGGGGCGGATACGCAGTATTTT. Protein product: CASSLEGLAGADTQYF.

The chain links TRBV28 to TRBJ2-7; D not certain. Germline V lookup: CDR1 MDHEN, CDR2 SYDVKM. Trimming pared 4 bases from V and 0 bases from J, leaving 13 bases between. This CDR3 comprises 15 residues. The CDR3 DNA reads TGTGCCAGCAGTTCCCCCCGTAGCCCCTCCTACGAGCAGTACTTC. Translated: CASSSPRSPSYEQYF.

This clone was seen ten or more times. V is TRBV4-1 and J is TRBJ1-6; D is possibly TRBD1 (6 bases). The CDR3 is 15 amino acids. Trimming shortened V by 3 bases and J by 10 bases, and 16 bases separated the two germline ends. Germline values: CDR1 MGHRA, CDR2 YSYEKL. The CDR3, as DNA: TGCGCCAGCAGCCAGCTACAGGGTATAGGATCACCCCTCCACTTT. It specifies CASSQLQGIGSPLHF.

The genes are TRBV7-2 and TRBJ2-2; 7 positions match TRBD1. The CDR3 length is 15 residues. CDR1 and CDR2 (germline): SGHTA, FQGNSA. The trim removed 5 bases at V and 5 bases at J, leaving 8 bases unmatched. Written as DNA, the CDR3 is TGTGCCAGCAGCCCCGGGACAGTCGAGACCGGGGAGCTGTTTTTT. Amino acids: CASSPGTVETGELFF.

The chain links TRBV5-5 to TRBJ2-5; TRBD1 aligns across 11 bases. This CDR3 is 18 amino acids long. The V gene end was trimmed by 2 bases and the J gene end by 1 base; junction bases not matched to a gene: 10. Germline V gene lookup returns CDR1 SGHKS and CDR2 YYEKEE (reference sequence). The CDR3 spells CASSLPGQGGGFQETQYF. The DNA for the CDR3 is TGTGCCAGCAGCTTACCGGGACAGGGGGGCGGTTTCCAAGAGACCCAGTACTTC.

Concerning this clone itself: The germline gene is not matched at one end of the junction; a read error may be the cause. The chain combines TRBV6-1 with TRBJ2-7; 12 nucleotides agree with TRBD1. Per the germline V gene, CDR1 is MNHNS and CDR2 is SASEGT. The CDR3 sequence is 17 residues long. The CDR3 here is CTSSERGQGALFYEQYF. The CDR3, as DNA: TGTACCAGCAGTGAAAGGGGACAGGGGGCACTCTTTTACGAGCAGTACTTC.

In its sample, this clone was seen once. V is TRBV15 and J is TRBJ1-5, with D unclear. The germline V gene encodes CDR1 LNHNV and CDR2 YYDKDF (reference sequence). The CDR3 has 12 amino acids. V was cut by 1 base and J by 6 bases, with 4 bases left in between. CDR3 bases: TGTGCCACCAGCAGAGCAGGTCAGCCCCAGCATTTT. Protein sequence: CATSRAGQPQHF. Full variable domain (missing parts from reference TRBV15 and TRBJ1-5): DAMVIQNPRYQVTQFGKPVTLSCSQTLNHNVMYWYQQKSSQAPKLLFHYYDKDFNNEADTPDNFQSRRPNTSFCFLDIRSPGLGDTAMYLCATSRAGQPQHFGDGTRLSIL.

The chain uses TRBV6-1 and TRBJ2-7, with 8 bases aligning to TRBD2. Trimming cost V 2 bases and J 2 bases; bases outside gene matches: 5. The CDR3 is made up of 15 amino acids. The germline CDR1 and CDR2 sequences are MNHNS and SASEGT. The DNA for the CDR3 is TGTGCCAGCAGTGAACATTGGCGGGAGGCCTACGAGCAGTACTTC. Protein sequence: CASSEHWREAYEQYF.

This clone has more than one count but fewer than ten. The genes are TRBV4-2 and TRBJ2-3; 11 bases align to TRBD2. The germline V gene encodes CDR1 LGHNA and CDR2 YNFKEQ. The V gene end was trimmed by 0 bases and the J gene end by 9 bases; junction bases not matched to a gene: 5. The CDR3 length is 15 residues. The CDR3 sequence is CASSQETSGSTTQYF. Here the CDR3 DNA reads TGTGCCAGCAGCCAAGAAACTAGCGGGAGTACAACGCAGTATTTT.

This clone was counted a few times. V usage is TRBV7-8 and J usage is TRBJ1-2; D not resolved. V was cut by 6 bases and J by 0 bases, with 11 bases left in between. The CDR3 is made up of 14 amino acids. Germline assignment: CDR1 SGHVS and CDR2 FQNEAQ. CDR3: CASSPRGANYGYTF. CDR3 coding DNA: TGTGCCAGCAGTCCTCGTGGAGCTAACTATGGCTACACCTTC.

The V and J genes are TRBV18 and TRBJ1-2, with TRBD1 as a possible D gene (5 bases). The CDR3 is 16 residues long. V was pared by 0 bases and J by 1 base, with 12 bases between. CDR1 and CDR2 (germline): KGHSH, LQKENI. Written as DNA, the CDR3 is TGTGCCAGCTCACCACCGGTTACAGGTGTTAACTATGGCTACACCTTC. Protein sequence: CASSPPVTGVNYGYTF.

This sequence joins TRBV9 and TRBJ1-1; D is possibly TRBD1 (6 bases). Trimming stripped 0 bases from V and 7 bases from J, with 13 bases between. Germline CDR1 is SGDLS and CDR2 is YYNGEE. This CDR3 region has 14 residues. The CDR3 DNA reads as TGTGCCAGCAGCGTAGGGGGGCAGGCCGTTGAAGCTTTCTTT. It is translated as CASSVGGQAVEAFF.

This chain links TRBV4-3 with TRBJ2-3, with D possibly matching TRBD2 (6 bases). There are 14 residues in the CDR3. Trimming removed 1 base at V and 5 bases at J, with 10 bases between. Germline V gene data show CDR1 as LGHNA and CDR2 as YSLEER. In nucleotides, the CDR3 is TGCGCCAGCAGCCAAGTTGCGGGGAGAGATACGCAGTATTTT. It yields the protein CASSQVAGRDTQYF.

This sequence joins TRBV7-9 and TRBJ1-2; weak D call: TRBD1 (5 bases). CDR1 and CDR2 from the germline V gene are SEHNR and FQNEAQ (reference sequence). The CDR3 is 15 amino acids. The V and J ends lost 1 base and 2 bases respectively, with 11 bases between them. As DNA, the CDR3 is TGTGCCAGCAGCTTAGTTGAGCGACAGAACTATGGCTACACCTTC. It translates to CASSLVERQNYGYTF.

This chain links TRBV18 with TRBJ1-2; TRBD1 matches at 9 bases. J lost 6 bases, V lost 3 bases, and 8 bases had no gene match. CDR3 length: 15 residues. CDR1 and CDR2 from the germline V gene are KGHSH and LQKENI. This CDR3 is CASSPNPTGGNGYTF. The CDR3 DNA is TGTGCCAGCTCACCTAACCCCACAGGGGGCAATGGCTACACCTTC.

The chain couples TRBV7-8 to TRBJ1-5, with D hard to call. The CDR3 length is 16 residues. Germline CDR1 and CDR2: SGHVS and FQNEAQ. Trimming left V 0 bases short and J 4 bases short, with 13 bases between. CDR3: CASSLAVGSSNQPQHF. DNA for the CDR3: TGTGCCAGCAGCTTAGCCGTGGGCTCCTCAAATCAGCCCCAGCATTTT.

The chain uses TRBV5-4 and TRBJ1-3; unclear D gene. The CDR3 covers 14 residues. Trimming removed 4 bases at V and 4 bases at J, with 12 bases between. Germline loops: CDR1 SGHNT, CDR2 YYREEE (reference sequence). Here the CDR3 reads CASSPSPVGNTIYF. The CDR3 coding sequence is TGTGCCAGCAGCCCCAGTCCCGTCGGAAACACCATATATTTT.

V usage is TRBV19 and J usage is TRBJ1-2, with TRBD1 matching over 9 bases. CDR3 size: 18 residues. The V and J ends lost 5 bases and 4 bases, in that order; junction bases with no gene match: 17. Germline V gene data show CDR1 as LNHDA and CDR2 as SQIVND (reference sequence). CDR3 bases: TGTGCCAGTAGTCCACAAAGCGACAGGGGGGGAGCCGGCTATGGCTACACCTTC. Its translation is CASSPQSDRGGAGYGYTF.